Listed below are T cell receptor beta chains from one sample, sequenced in a study of shared clonotypes between healthy human individuals. Sequencing was performed with immunoSEQ multiplex PCR; in TCRdb, only in-frame clones are kept and a portion is missing. The table has 2 million to 3 million clones, 93% seen once. Specimen: naive CD4+ T cells from PBMCs. Source of these receptors: a man between 18 and 29 years old in good health. Some clones in this sample may be carry-over from other donors' samples. The CDR3 runs from the conserved cysteine through the conserved F or W. The D gene is left open where the match is weak. Clone sizes are given selectively: once, few, many, or a class where the clone is expanded.

DNA,CDR3,V,J,size,D
TGCGCCAGCAGCTCCCGAATAGGGACTGAAGCTTTCTTT,CASSSRIGTEAFF,TRBV5-1,TRBJ1-1,.,.
TGTGCCAGCAGTGACTCGATTTCCGGGGAGCTGTTTTTT,CASSDSISGELFF,TRBV6-4,TRBJ2-2,.,.
TGCGCCAGCAGCCAAAATTCCGGGACTAGCGGGAGGGCCTCGTACGAGCAGTACTTC,CASSQNSGTSGRASYEQYF,TRBV4-1,TRBJ2-7,once,TRBD2
TGTGCCAGCCGAGGGGGCGCAGCCGGGGAGCTGTTTTTT,CASRGGAAGELFF,TRBV6-1,TRBJ2-2,.,TRBD1
TGTGCCAGCAGGGGGCCCGGGGGGGCCTCTGGGGCCAACGTCCTGACTTTC,CASRGPGGASGANVLTF,TRBV2,TRBJ2-6,.,TRBD2
TGCGCCAGCAGCTTGGCCCCGGGACAGGGGGCGTCTGGGGCCAACGTCCTGACTTTC,CASSLAPGQGASGANVLTF,TRBV5-1,TRBJ2-6,once,TRBD1
TGTGCCAGTAGGGTCCCCAATCAGCCCCAGCATTTT,CASRVPNQPQHF,TRBV2,TRBJ1-5,.,.
TGTGCCAGCAGCTTGGGGCTAGCGGGAGGGCCTCTAGACACCGGGGAGCTGTTTTTT,CASSLGLAGGPLDTGELFF,TRBV5-4,TRBJ2-2,.,TRBD2
TGCCTAGCGGGAGACTCCTACAATGAGCAGTTCTTC,CLAGDSYNEQFF,TRBV29-1,TRBJ2-1,.,TRBD2
TGTGCCAGCTCACCCAACACAGGGATGCAAGAGACCCAGTACTTC,CASSPNTGMQETQYF,TRBV18,TRBJ2-5,.,.
TGTGCCAGCAGTATAAGACCCTCCCGGAGCACAGATACGCAGTATTTT,CASSIRPSRSTDTQYF,TRBV27,TRBJ2-3,.,.
TGTGCCAGCAGCTTGGATGGGGGGTCGACAGGGGCCAACGTCCTGACTTTC,CASSLDGGSTGANVLTF,TRBV5-4,TRBJ2-6,.,.
TGTGCCAGCAGTTACCGAACCGGGACAGGGTATGAAAAACTGTTTTTT,CASSYRTGTGYEKLFF,TRBV6-6,TRBJ1-4,.,TRBD1
TGTGCCAGCAGCTTGCCGGGTCGGGGGAACAATGAGCAGTTCTTC,CASSLPGRGNNEQFF,TRBV5-6,TRBJ2-1,.,.
TGTGCCAGCTCACAACGGACTAGCGGGAGGAACAATGAGCAGTTCTTC,CASSQRTSGRNNEQFF,TRBV18,TRBJ2-1,.,TRBD2
TGTGCCAGCAGTTGGCGGGGGAGGGGGCCCCAAGAGACCCAGTACTTC,CASSWRGRGPQETQYF,TRBV6-5,TRBJ2-5,.,.
TGTGCCAGCAGCACTAGGAGGGTAGAGCAGCCCCAGCATTTT,CASSTRRVEQPQHF,TRBV28,TRBJ1-5,.,.
TGTGCCAGCAGGATGGGCCTCATCTACGAGCAGTACTTC,CASRMGLIYEQYF,TRBV6-1,TRBJ2-7,once,.
TGTGCCAGCAGCTTAAGGTCTAGCGGCACAGATACGCAGTATTTT,CASSLRSSGTDTQYF,TRBV7-9,TRBJ2-3,.,.
TGTGCCAGCAGTCCCCCGGGAAGCTCCTACAATGAGCAGTTCTTC,CASSPPGSSYNEQFF,TRBV28,TRBJ2-1,.,.
TGCGCCAGCAGCTTGGCCGAGGGACAGGCAAACTACAATGAGCAGTTCTTC,CASSLAEGQANYNEQFF,TRBV5-1,TRBJ2-1,once,TRBD1
TGTGCCAGCAGCCCACCCCCCGCCGAGAACACCGGGGAGCTGTTTTTT,CASSPPPAENTGELFF,TRBV11-1,TRBJ2-2,.,.
TGCAGCGTTGTAGATGTCAGATCCTACGAGCAGTACTTC,CSVVDVRSYEQYF,TRBV29-1,TRBJ2-7,.,.
TGTGCCAGCAGCTTACAACTGTACAATGAGCAGTTCTTC,CASSLQLYNEQFF,TRBV7-3,TRBJ2-1,once,.
TGTGCCAGCAGCGTGGAAGGGACTGGGGGGGCTGAAGCTTTCTTT,CASSVEGTGGAEAFF,TRBV9,TRBJ1-1,.,.
TGTGCCAGCTCAACTAGCGGGAGATCGGGGCTCGAGCAGTACTTC,CASSTSGRSGLEQYF,TRBV2,TRBJ2-7,.,TRBD2
TGTGCCAGCAGCTTCGGCGGGGTTAACTACAATGAGCAGTTCTTC,CASSFGGVNYNEQFF,TRBV7-3,TRBJ2-1,.,.
TGTGCCAGCAGCTTAAGGAGCTCTGGAAACACCATATATTTT,CASSLRSSGNTIYF,TRBV11-2,TRBJ1-3,.,.
TGTGCCAGCAAGGAGGAGGGCCTCTATGGCTACACCTTC,CASKEEGLYGYTF,TRBV2,TRBJ1-2,.,.
TGTGCCAGCAGCCACAGGGGACAGTATAATTCACCCCTCCACTTT,CASSHRGQYNSPLHF,TRBV4-2,TRBJ1-6,.,TRBD1
TGTGCCAGCAGCTTAGTCCTCCAGAACACCGGGGAGCTGTTTTTT,CASSLVLQNTGELFF,TRBV7-2,TRBJ2-2,.,.
TGTGCCAGCTCTCGGTTGTCCTCCACTGGGGCCAACGTCCTGACTTTC,CASSRLSSTGANVLTF,TRBV28,TRBJ2-6,.,.
TGTGCCAGCAGCTTGGTGGGCAGGATGAACACTGAAGCTTTCTTT,CASSLVGRMNTEAFF,TRBV7-9,TRBJ1-1,.,.
TGTGCCAGCCAGGGGGGAGTTGATACGCAGTATTTT,CASQGGVDTQYF,TRBV25-1,TRBJ2-3,.,.
TGTGCCAGCAGCCGGACTAGCGGGAACACCGGGGAGCTGTTTTTT,CASSRTSGNTGELFF,TRBV7-3,TRBJ2-2,.,TRBD2
TGTGCCAGCAGCTTAGCGAGGAACACCGGGGAGCTGTTTTTT,CASSLARNTGELFF,TRBV7-2,TRBJ2-2,.,.
TGCGCCAGCAGCCCACCAGGGGCCTCCTACGAGCAGTACTTC,CASSPPGASYEQYF,TRBV5-1,TRBJ2-7,.,.
TGTGCCAGCAGCAAAGAGCCCATACGGACGGCGAACACCGGGGAGCTGTTTTTT,CASSKEPIRTANTGELFF,TRBV5-4,TRBJ2-2,.,.
TGCGCCAGCAGCTTGGTCGGGGAGACCCAGTACTTC,CASSLVGETQYF,TRBV5-1,TRBJ2-5,.,.
TGCGCCAGCAGCCAAGGGCTCAGGAGTCGCACTGCCCATGAGCAGTTCTTC,CASSQGLRSRTAHEQFF,TRBV4-1,TRBJ2-1,.,.
TGTGCCAGTAGTATCAGGGGAATTTCCAATGAGCAGTTCTTC,CASSIRGISNEQFF,TRBV19,TRBJ2-1,.,.
TGTGCCAGCTCACCACAGACAGGGGGTGGCGAGCAGTACTTC,CASSPQTGGGEQYF,TRBV18,TRBJ2-7,.,TRBD1
TGCGCTACCACCATCAGGGACCCGTGGTTCTTC,CATTIRDPWFF,TRBV4-3,TRBJ2-1,.,.